This T cell receptor beta chain was identified during a study of blood T cell repertoires in COVID-19. Participants were aged about 18 to 95 years, lived in 24 US areas, and enrolled virtually. Recovered participants had two consecutive negative NP/OP PCR tests, healthcare professional clearance, or symptom resolution. In the original processing: By means of reference gene primer amplification, nucleated cell counts were estimated. The assay was immunoSEQ multiplex PCR, and TCRdb's table has in-frame clones only and misses some. That table gives V, J and clone size, and the DNA gave D and trimming. The sample lists about 160,000 clones; 80% were seen once. J lost 7 bases, V lost 7 bases, and 8 bases had no gene match. The CDR3 spans 13 residues.

The TCR comes from a man in his forties who had recovered from COVID-19. The sample comprised PBMCs or T cells enriched from blood (not recorded which). This chain joins TRBV12-3 or TRBV12-4 and TRBJ1-2, with TRBD1 matching 8 bases. This chain's CDR3 is CASTDRGVRGYTF. The DNA of the CDR3 is TGTGCCAGCACTGACAGGGGAGTTCGTGGCTACACCTTC.